The 2 T cell receptor beta chains in this list originate from one sample, sequenced in a study of blood T cell repertoires in COVID-19. Generated by immunoSEQ multiplex PCR, the TCRdb table keeps only in-frame clones and is missing some. The table records 200,000 to 250,000 clones, around 84% of them present only once. The sequenced sample was PBMCs or T cells enriched from blood (not recorded which). All receptors derive from a man under 40 with acute COVID-19.

This clone was picked up one time. The CDR3 DNA follows: TGTGCCAGCAGCTCCGGGACCGGGACTATCCAGTTCTTC. This translates into CASSSGTGTIQFF. V and J are TRBV11-2 and TRBJ2-1, with 7 bases lining up with TRBD2. The CDR3 consists of 13 residues. Trimming cost V 4 bases and J 13 bases; bases outside gene matches: 10. The germline V gene has CDR1 SGHAT and CDR2 FQNNGV.

V gene TRBV7-3 combines with J gene TRBJ2-3, with a tentative D call TRBD2 (5 bases). Trimming shortened V by 5 bases and J by 3 bases, and 15 bases separated the two germline ends. CDR1 and CDR2 (germline): SGHTA, FQGTGA. The CDR3 is 15 amino acids. CDR3 sequence reads: CASSPLGLETDTQYF. The CDR3 DNA reads TGTGCCAGCAGCCCCCTCGGACTCGAGACAGATACGCAGTATTTT. The full variable domain, with the rest looked up from reference TRBV7-3 and TRBJ2-3, is GAGVSQTPSNKVTEKGKYVELRCDPISGHTALYWYRQSLGQGPEFLIYFQGTGAADDSGLPNDRFFAVRPEGSVSTLKIQRTERGDSAVYLCASSPLGLETDTQYFGPGTRLTVL.